Presented here are 24 T cell receptor beta chains from one specimen sequenced in a study of OX40 agonist ivuxolimab in advanced cancers. Library method: the immunoSEQ multiplex PCR assay. The table comes from immuneACCESS by way of TCRdb, which keeps in-frame sequences with V and J called. Part of the clones is missing from these tables; in studies checked, under half for an unresolved V gene and the rest for unknown reasons. This sample comprises about 46,000 clones, about 88% of them detected only once. 10% to 12% of the sample lies in the top ten. The sequencing here drew on CD4+ or CD8+ T cells sorted from blood, taken in a trial of the OX40 agonist ivuxolimab. Receptors were obtained from an adult with an advanced solid tumor such as melanoma, head and neck, liver or kidney cancer.

This chain joins TRBV5-4 and TRBJ2-5; 8 nucleotides match TRBD2. The CDR3 loop spans 13 amino acids. Germline-derived CDR1 and CDR2 are SGHNT and YYREEE (reference sequence). The J segment lost 11 bases and the V segment lost 4 bases, leaving 10 bases of the junction unmatched. This CDR3 reads CASSGTRGQEQYF. CDR3 sequence (DNA): TGTGCCAGCAGCGGGACTAGAGGCCAGGAGCAGTACTTC.

The chain uses TRBV27 and TRBJ1-5; 7 bases match TRBD1. The CDR3 runs to 15 residues. Looked up from germline, CDR1 is MNHEY and CDR2 is SMNVEV (reference sequence). Germline trimming cut 5 bases from V and 0 bases from J; bases unmatched to any gene: 4. For the CDR3, the DNA is TGTGCCAGCAGTGGGACAGCTTATAGCAATCAGCCCCAGCATTTT. It yields the protein CASSGTAYSNQPQHF.

The V call is TRBV27, the J call TRBJ2-7, with 8 positions matching TRBD1. This CDR3 has 14 residues. Trimming at V came to 3 bases and at J to 4 bases, leaving 5 bases not matched to a gene. Germline V gene lookup returns CDR1 MNHEY and CDR2 SMNVEV (reference sequence). CDR3 in amino acids: CASSFAGGGYEQYF. CDR3 DNA: TGTGCCAGCAGTTTTGCAGGGGGCGGGTACGAGCAGTACTTC.

This chain connects TRBV27 to TRBJ1-4, with unresolved D. Germline-derived CDR1 and CDR2 are MNHEY and SMNVEV (reference sequence). This CDR3 is 17 amino acids long. V lost 4 bases to trimming and J lost 4 bases, with 19 bases between them. CDR3 amino acids: CASSSLHSDGVNEKLFF. The DNA for the CDR3 is TGTGCCAGCAGTTCTCTCCACTCCGACGGGGTTAATGAAAAACTGTTTTTT.

This chain links TRBV18 with TRBJ2-7; perhaps TRBD1 as D (8 bases). V was cut by 0 bases and J by 2 bases, with 14 bases left in between. Germline V gene sequence: CDR1 KGHSH, CDR2 LQKENI. CDR3 length: 16 amino acids. The CDR3 DNA is TGTGCCAGCTCACCACCGGGGGGGACAGGCACCTACGAGCAGTACTTC. This codes for CASSPPGGTGTYEQYF.

The chain couples TRBV4-1 to TRBJ2-7; the D call may be TRBD1 or TRBD2 (5 bases each). Germline CDR1 MGHRA, CDR2 YSYEKL. The germline V and J ends were trimmed by 5 bases and 5 bases, with 13 bases remaining between them. This CDR3 is 13 amino acids long. CDR3 region: CASSNARGDEQYF. The DNA for the CDR3 is TGCGCCAGCAGCAACGCGAGGGGCGACGAGCAGTACTTC.

In DNA form, the CDR3 reads TGTGCCAGCAGCCCGGGACGGGGAGCCTACGAGCAGTACTTC. It is translated as CASSPGRGAYEQYF. The chain employs TRBV7-8 and TRBJ2-7; D possibly matches TRBD1 or TRBD2 (5 bases each). CDR3 size: 14 residues. V lost 5 bases and J lost 2, with 13 bases in between. Germline assignment: CDR1 SGHVS and CDR2 FQNEAQ.

The CDR3 is CASRAGTGELFF. The CDR3 DNA reads as TGTGCCTCACGGGCGGGGACCGGGGAGCTGTTTTTT. The V gene is TRBV7-9, the J gene TRBJ2-2; a weak D match, TRBD2 (6 bases). The CDR3 consists of 12 residues. Germline CDR1 is SEHNR and CDR2 is FQNEAQ (reference sequence). V was pared by 11 bases and J by 5 bases, with 12 bases between.

This clone was counted a few times. This chain connects TRBV13 to TRBJ2-1; D call uncertain. The CDR3 covers 12 residues. Germline CDR1 reads PRHDT; CDR2 reads FYEKMQ (reference sequence). V was pared by 5 bases and J by 9 bases, with 11 bases between. The CDR3 here is CASSPEVGEQFF. CDR3 nucleotides: TGTGCCAGCAGCCCCGAAGTAGGTGAGCAGTTCTTC.

The CDR3 region is CASSPQRGGLDTQYF. In nucleotides, the CDR3 is TGTGCCAGCAGTCCCCAGCGGGGGGGCCTGGATACGCAGTATTTT. V usage is TRBV6-5 and J usage is TRBJ2-3; TRBD2 matches 10 bases. Trimming removed 5 bases from V and 6 bases from J; junction bases left unmatched: 8. Germline values: CDR1 MNHEY, CDR2 SVGAGI. This CDR3 comprises 15 residues.

This chain joins TRBV7-9 and TRBJ2-7, with D possibly being TRBD1 or TRBD2 (6 bases each). V shed 2 bases and J shed 4 bases, with 15 bases lying between them. The CDR3 runs 15 residues. Germline values: CDR1 SEHNR, CDR2 FQNEAQ (reference sequence). CDR3 in amino acids: CASSLNRAGGYEQYF. The CDR3 DNA is TGTGCCAGCAGCTTAAACAGGGCTGGGGGGTACGAGCAGTACTTC.

V gene TRBV9 combines with J gene TRBJ1-2; D is uncertain. V lost 7 bases and J lost 6, with 13 bases in between. This CDR3 is built from 12 residues. Germline CDR1 is SGDLS and CDR2 is YYNGEE. As DNA, the CDR3 is TGTGCCAGCCGGGAGGGTACGGATGGCTACACCTTC. This sequence encodes CASREGTDGYTF.

The chain uses TRBV10-3 and TRBJ1-1; D is possibly TRBD1 (5 bases). The germline gives CDR1 ENHRY, CDR2 SYGVKD. Trimming pared 1 base from V and 1 base from J, leaving 19 bases between. This CDR3 is 18 amino acids long. In nucleotides, the CDR3 is TGTGCCATCAGTGAGTATATTGGGCGGCAGGGATCGAACACTGAAGCTTTCTTT. This sequence encodes CAISEYIGRQGSNTEAFF.

The rearrangement links TRBV19 to TRBJ2-7, with 7 bases that match TRBD2. Losses at the gene ends were 0 bases for V and 2 bases for J; bases not matched to a gene: 7. Germline V gene data show CDR1 as LNHDA and CDR2 as SQIVND (reference sequence). This CDR3 is built from 16 residues. DNA of the CDR3: TGTGCCAGTAGTATAGATTTCCTAGCGGCCACCTACGAGCAGTACTTC. It is translated as CASSIDFLAATYEQYF. The full variable domain, with the rest looked up from reference TRBV19 and TRBJ2-7, is DGGITQSPKYLFRKEGQNVTLSCEQNLNHDAMYWYRQDPGQGLRLIYYSQIVNDFQKGDIAEGYSVSREKKESFPLTVTSAQKNPTAFYLCASSIDFLAATYEQYFGPGTRLTVT.

This clone was counted a few times. The rearrangement uses TRBV7-9 and TRBJ2-1; 7 nucleotides align to TRBD1. The J segment lost 6 bases and the V segment lost 5 bases, leaving 13 bases of the junction unmatched. The CDR3 is 16 residues long. The germline V gene encodes CDR1 SEHNR and CDR2 FQNEAQ (reference sequence). DNA of the CDR3: TGTGCCAGCAGCACAAATACCGGGACAGAATTCAATGAGCAGTTCTTC. Its translation is CASSTNTGTEFNEQFF.

The table lists this clone with a count of one. The V and J genes are TRBV25-1 and TRBJ2-3, with a tentative D call TRBD2 (6 bases). This CDR3 comprises 15 residues. Trimming took off 6 bases at V and 5 bases at J, with 18 bases between the two ends. CDR1 and CDR2 (germline): MGHDK, SYGVNS. The CDR3 DNA sequence: TGTGCCAGCAGCGTTGGCAGCGGAGGGGTAGATACGCAGTATTTT. Encoded protein: CASSVGSGGVDTQYF. Together with reference TRBV25-1 and TRBJ2-3, the CDR3 gives the full variable domain: EADIYQTPRYLVIGTGKKITLECSQTMGHDKMYWYQQDPGMELHLIHYSYGVNSTEKGDLSSESTVSRIRTEHFPLTLESARPSHTSQYLCASSVGSGGVDTQYFGPGTRLTVL.

The chain couples TRBV9 to TRBJ1-6; no reliable D call. Germline values: CDR1 SGDLS, CDR2 YYNGEE. The CDR3 is made up of 15 amino acids. The V end was cut by 0 bases, the J end by 8 bases, with 12 bases between. Written as DNA, the CDR3 is TGTGCCAGCAGCGTAGATACAGACCCTTATTCACCCCTCCACTTT. Residues: CASSVDTDPYSPLHF.

The chain combines TRBV6-6 with TRBJ1-6; no reliable D call. V was pared by 7 bases and J by 7 bases, with 17 bases between. The CDR3 loop spans 15 amino acids. The germline V gene encodes CDR1 MNHNY and CDR2 SVGAGI (reference sequence). The CDR3 loop is CASTLRVDYNSPLHF. CDR3 nucleotides: TGTGCCAGCACTTTACGAGTGGATTACAATTCACCCCTCCACTTT.

The V call is TRBV27, the J call TRBJ1-2; 9 nucleotides line up with TRBD1. After removal of 4 bases from V and 8 bases from J, the junction contained 5 bases not matched to a gene. Germline V gene lookup returns CDR1 MNHEY and CDR2 SMNVEV (reference sequence). The CDR3 totals 13 residues. CDR3 residues: CASSYDRGKGYTF. The CDR3, as DNA: TGTGCCAGCAGTTATGACAGGGGGAAAGGCTACACCTTC.

The chain recombines TRBV5-6 with TRBJ1-5, with D possibly matching TRBD1 (5 bases). The CDR3 loop spans 14 amino acids. From germline, CDR1 is SGHDT and CDR2 YYEEEE. Trimming cost V 0 bases and J 7 bases, with 11 bases left between them. CDR3 sequence: CASSLGAGGQPQHF. CDR3 nucleotide sequence: TGTGCCAGCAGCTTGGGGGCTGGGGGACAGCCCCAGCATTTT.

The V and J genes are TRBV7-9 and TRBJ2-3; D might be TRBD2 (7 bases). Germline CDR1 is SEHNR and CDR2 is FQNEAQ (reference sequence). V dropped 3 bases and J dropped 2 bases, with 24 bases sitting between them. CDR3 size: 19 residues. CDR3 in DNA: TGTGCCAGCAGCTTTTTACAAGGCGGGGGCTTCCAGTCCACAGATACGCAGTATTTT. Amino acids: CASSFLQGGGFQSTDTQYF.

The J gene is TRBJ2-1, the V gene TRBV7-9, with 7 bases fitting TRBD1. The CDR3 is 12 amino acids. Germline lookup yields CDR1 SEHNR and CDR2 FQNEAQ (reference sequence). The junction had 2 bases not matched to a gene; V was cut back by 5 bases and J by 7 bases. This CDR3 is CASSPTGNEQFF. The CDR3 nucleotides read TGTGCCAGCAGCCCGACAGGGAATGAGCAGTTCTTC.

By share, this clone counts as medium-sized. The chain links TRBV4-1 to TRBJ2-7; D is tentatively TRBD1 or TRBD2 (7 bases each). The length of the CDR3 is 16 residues. Germline assignment: CDR1 MGHRA and CDR2 YSYEKL. V lost 6 bases, J lost 0 bases, and 18 bases lay in between. The CDR3 is CASRPREGAASYEQYF. CDR3 nucleotide sequence: TGCGCCAGCAGGCCGAGGGAGGGGGCCGCCTCCTACGAGCAGTACTTC.

This rearrangement joins TRBV2 to TRBJ1-2, with 7 bases matching TRBD1. The junction had 6 bases not matched to a gene; V was cut back by 9 bases and J by 2 bases. From germline, CDR1 is SNHLY and CDR2 FYNNEI. The CDR3 covers 13 residues. CDR3: CASPGQRNYGYTF. CDR3 bases: TGTGCCAGTCCGGGACAGAGGAACTATGGCTACACCTTC.